One sample yielded the 25 T cell receptor beta chains listed below, sequenced in a study of blood T cells in healthy people across ages. Then a second PCR, running about 6 to 12 cycles, was carried out with a sample-barcoded 5' primer and a J-beta primer mix. TCRdb reanalysed the 5' RACE reads using MiXCR and keeps one entry per CDR3 protein. The sample holds hundreds of thousands of distinct CDR3 sequences, roughly 24% seen once. This sample also belongs to another study, concerning T cells of mothers and their children.

Sequences were obtained from blood. All receptors derive from a boy between 10 and 17 years old in good health.

This clonotype was recorded a few times. The chain has TRBV27 and TRBJ1-1; 8 nucleotides agree with TRBD1. Germline V gene data show CDR1 as MNHEY and CDR2 as SMNVEV (reference sequence). The CDR3 runs 14 residues. Trimming cost V 0 bases and J 10 bases; bases outside gene matches: 7. The CDR3 nucleotides read TGTGCCAGCAGTTTATCGGGACAGGTGAGAGGAGCTTTCTTT. This sequence encodes CASSLSGQVRGAFF.

This clonotype has just a few counts. The gene calls are TRBV4-1 and TRBJ2-3; TRBD2 aligns across 8 bases. Germline-derived CDR1 and CDR2 are MGHRA and YSYEKL. The CDR3 is 15 residues long. The J segment lost 3 bases and the V segment lost 5 bases, leaving 7 bases of the junction unmatched. The chain's CDR3 is CASSYPPGGTDTQYF. DNA for the CDR3: TGCGCCAGCAGCTACCCCCCGGGGGGGACAGATACGCAGTATTTT.

This clonotype was observed a few times. The gene calls are TRBV10-3 and TRBJ1-4; D gene uncertain. Per germline, CDR1 ENHRY and CDR2 SYGVKD. V lost 4 bases and J lost 0, with 12 bases in between. This CDR3 region has 16 residues. CDR3 loop: CAISVGRDSTNEKLFF. CDR3 DNA: TGTGCCATCAGTGTTGGCAGAGATTCAACTAATGAAAAACTGTTTTTT.

This clonotype was detected a few times. V is TRBV4-1 and J is TRBJ2-7; D is unresolved. V lost 2 bases and J 0 bases, leaving 17 bases between the germline ends. CDR3 size: 17 residues. Germline values: CDR1 MGHRA, CDR2 YSYEKL. CDR3 coding DNA: TGCGCCAGCAGCCAATTCCTGTTAGGGCTCCACTCCTACGAGCAGTACTTC. It yields the protein CASSQFLLGLHSYEQYF.

This clonotype was detected a few times. The chain carries TRBV4-1 and TRBJ1-3; D may be TRBD1 (5 bases). The CDR3 is made up of 15 amino acids. Trimming took off 1 base at V and 2 bases at J, with 9 bases between the two ends. CDR1 is MGHRA, CDR2 YSYEKL, per germline. CDR3 DNA sequence: TGCGCCAGCAGCCAAGGGGCAGGGACTGGAAACACCATATATTTT. Translating gives CASSQGAGTGNTIYF.

The J gene is TRBJ2-3, the V gene TRBV7-2, with D unclear. Germline lookup yields CDR1 SGHTA and CDR2 FQGNSA. Trimming shortened V by 4 bases and J by 5 bases, and 13 bases separated the two germline ends. The CDR3 sequence is 14 residues long. The CDR3 coding sequence is TGTGCCAGCAGCTACCGGACGGATGAAGATACGCAGTATTTT. Translating gives CASSYRTDEDTQYF.

Many counts were recorded for this clonotype. Relative to the germline gene, one junction end is altered; a read error may explain this. The chain links TRBV5-1 to TRBJ2-5, with 7 bases fitting TRBD2. The germline V gene has CDR1 SGHRS and CDR2 YFSETQ. This CDR3 region has 13 residues. CDR3 DNA: TGTGCCAGCAGCCGGGGGGACCAAGAGACCCAGTACTTC. Translation gives CASSRGDQETQYF.

This clonotype has just a few counts. This chain links TRBV5-1 with TRBJ2-5; D gene unclear. The J call may not be correct, given that the DNA end is closer to TRBJ2-7. Germline assignment: CDR1 SGHRS and CDR2 YFSETQ. The length of the CDR3 is 12 residues. The CDR3 here is CASSSPLHEQYF. The CDR3 nucleotides are TGCGCCAGCAGTTCTCCCCTTCACGAGCAGTACTTC.

The genes are TRBV4-2 and TRBJ2-3, with D unresolved. The CDR3 covers 14 residues. Per the germline V gene, CDR1 is LGHNA and CDR2 is YNFKEQ. With 0 bases removed from V and 1 base from J, the gap between germline ends came to 5 bases. CDR3 nucleotides: TGTGCCAGCAGCCAAGATCTCGGCACAGATACGCAGTATTTT. Protein product: CASSQDLGTDTQYF.

This chain uses TRBV7-2 with TRBJ2-2; 11 nucleotides agree with TRBD2. CDR1 and CDR2 from the germline V gene are SGHTA and FQGNSA. The CDR3 totals 18 residues. V gave up 5 bases and J gave up 5 bases; unmatched junction bases: 13. The CDR3 loop reads CASSRGGSGGAKTGELFF. The CDR3 DNA follows: TGTGCCAGCAGCCGAGGTGGTAGCGGGGGGGCTAAGACCGGGGAGCTGTTTTTT.

This clonotype was counted only a few times. The V call is TRBV28, the J call TRBJ1-5; D uncertain. V was clipped by 3 bases and J by 10 bases, with 16 bases between them. The CDR3 totals 14 residues. Germline CDR1 and CDR2: MDHEN and SYDVKM. In nucleotides, the CDR3 is TGTGCCAGCAGTTTCTCGAGAGGTCCCAGCCCCCAGCATTTT. Encoded protein: CASSFSRGPSPQHF. Looking up the rest from reference TRBV28 and TRBJ1-5 gives the full variable domain: DVKVTQSSRYLVKRTGEKVFLECVQDMDHENMFWYRQDPGLGLRLIYFSYDVKMKEKGDIPEGYSVSREKKERFSLILESASTNQTSMYLCASSFSRGPSPQHFGDGTRLSIL.

The V gene is TRBV29-1, the J gene TRBJ2-1; possibly TRBD1 for D (6 bases). V lost 3 bases to trimming and J lost 2 bases, with 11 bases between them. The germline V gene has CDR1 SQVTM and CDR2 ANQGSEA. CDR3 length equals 14 residues. The CDR3 region is CSVENRATYNEQFF. CDR3 nucleotides: TGCAGCGTTGAGAACAGGGCCACCTACAATGAGCAGTTCTTC.

The chain is built from TRBV4-3 and TRBJ2-5; D may be TRBD1 or TRBD2 (5 bases each). The J call may be mistaken, given a closer DNA end match to TRBJ2-7. The germline gives CDR1 LGHNA, CDR2 YSLEER. The CDR3 sequence is 18 residues long. The DNA for the CDR3 is TGCGCCAGCAGCCAAGAATCGCAGGGAGATCATAACTTCTCCGAGCAGTACTTC. Translated: CASSQESQGDHNFSEQYF.

The gene calls are TRBV27 and TRBJ2-1, with 8 bases that match TRBD2. Germline lookup yields CDR1 MNHEY and CDR2 SMNVEV (reference sequence). The trim removed 7 bases at V and 9 bases at J, leaving 8 bases unmatched. The CDR3 covers 13 residues. CDR3 region: CASTSGGALEQFF. CDR3 sequence (DNA): TGTGCCAGCACCTCGGGGGGGGCTCTTGAGCAGTTCTTC.

The V and J genes are TRBV12-3 or TRBV12-4 and TRBJ2-4, with D hard to call. Trimming cost V 2 bases and J 0 bases, with 14 bases left between them. This CDR3 is 17 amino acids long. The CDR3: CASSLLSRSLAKNIQYF. DNA of the CDR3: TGTGCCAGCAGTTTACTTAGCAGGTCATTAGCCAAAAACATTCAGTACTTC.

This clonotype has more than one count but fewer than ten. Germline and junction disagree at one end, which may indicate a read error. The rearrangement uses TRBV4-1 and TRBJ2-7, with D hard to call. This CDR3 comprises 13 residues. Per the germline V gene, CDR1 is MGHRA and CDR2 is YSYEKL. The CDR3 nucleotides read TGCGTCAGCAGCCAAGACTCAAGGTTCGAGCAGTACTTC. Translation gives CVSSQDSRFEQYF.

Only a few counts were recorded for this clonotype. The chain combines TRBV6-5 with TRBJ1-2; 7 bases match TRBD1. V was clipped by 6 bases and J by 7 bases; unmatched bases: 8. The CDR3 is made up of 13 amino acids. Germline V gene lookup returns CDR1 MNHEY and CDR2 SVGAGI. The CDR3 is CASSEDRLFGYTF. CDR3 nucleotide sequence: TGTGCCAGCAGCGAGGACAGGTTATTTGGCTACACCTTC.

The chain combines TRBV5-1 with TRBJ2-5; the D is unclear. Looked up from germline, CDR1 is SGHRS and CDR2 is YFSETQ. This CDR3 comprises 16 residues. Trimming took 0 bases from V and 0 from J, leaving 12 bases between them. The CDR3 DNA reads TGCGCCAGCAGCTTGGTGGTGGGCTCGTACCAAGAGACCCAGTACTTC. This translates into CASSLVVGSYQETQYF.

The chain links TRBV20-1 to TRBJ2-5; D might be TRBD1 or TRBD2, each matching 5 bases. The germline CDR1 and CDR2 sequences are DFQATT and SNEGSKA (reference sequence). Trimming removed 6 bases at V and 5 bases at J, with 16 bases between. This CDR3 comprises 13 residues. Here the CDR3 DNA reads TGCAGTGCCCACACGGTGGGGGACGAGACCCAGTACTTC. Translating it yields CSAHTVGDETQYF.

This clonotype was picked up one time. This chain links TRBV7-6 with TRBJ1-1; weak D call: TRBD1 (5 bases). Germline assignment: CDR1 SGHVS and CDR2 FNYEAQ. The CDR3 totals 17 residues. V gave up 2 bases and J gave up 2 bases, with 18 bases separating them. CDR3 bases: TGTGCCAGCAGCTTAAGGCAACGAGAGAGGGGAAACACTGAAGCTTTCTTT. It codes for CASSLRQRERGNTEAFF.

In this sample, this clonotype turned up a few times. The rearrangement links TRBV15 to TRBJ2-1, with TRBD1 as a possible D gene (5 bases). The ends were cut back, 1 base at V and 6 bases at J, with 10 bases in the middle. The CDR3 length is 14 residues. Looked up from germline, CDR1 is LNHNV and CDR2 is YYDKDF (reference sequence). CDR3 bases: TGTGCCACCAGCAGAGTGACAGTACGCAATGAGCAGTTCTTC. Amino acids: CATSRVTVRNEQFF.

The genes are TRBV7-8 and TRBJ1-1; 7 bases fit TRBD1. The length of the CDR3 is 16 residues. V gave up 5 bases and J gave up 5 bases; unmatched junction bases: 14. Germline loops: CDR1 SGHVS, CDR2 FQNEAQ. This chain's CDR3 is CASSPIPPDRVTEAFF. Here the CDR3 DNA reads TGTGCCAGCAGCCCAATACCCCCAGACAGGGTAACTGAAGCTTTCTTT. The complete variable domain, with remaining parts taken from reference TRBV7-8 and TRBJ1-1, reads GAGVSQSPRYKVAKRGQDVALRCDPISGHVSLFWYQQALGQGPEFLTYFQNEAQLDKSGLPSDRFFAERPEGSVSTLKIQRTQQEDSAVYLCASSPIPPDRVTEAFFGQGTRLTVV.

This clonotype showed up many times. The junction shows a germline mismatch at one end, possibly a read error. The chain is built from TRBV7-2 and TRBJ2-1; 10 bases match TRBD2. Near its end, the DNA agrees better with TRBJ2-7, so the J call may be wrong. The CDR3 length is 14 residues. Germline CDR1 is SGHTA and CDR2 is FQGNSA. The CDR3 coding sequence is TGCGCCAGCAGCTTAGTAGCGGGGGGCTACGAGCAGTACTTC. It is translated as CASSLVAGGYEQYF.

This clonotype was seen a single time. The J gene is TRBJ2-2, the V gene TRBV20-1; D assignment may be TRBD1 or TRBD2 (6 bases each). The CDR3 has 15 residues. Per germline, CDR1 DFQATT and CDR2 SNEGSKA (reference sequence). V lost 3 bases and J lost 5, with 16 bases in between. DNA for the CDR3: TGCAGTGCTAGGGAGGGGGAGAAGTGGACCGGGGAGCTGTTTTTT. Translation gives CSAREGEKWTGELFF.

The chain is built from TRBV14 and TRBJ2-3; no clear D. Trimming stripped 3 bases from V and 0 bases from J, with 13 bases between. The CDR3 runs 16 residues. Germline CDR1 is SGHDN and CDR2 is FVKESK. The CDR3 loop is CASSQGRTLSTDTQYF. CDR3 coding DNA: TGTGCCAGCAGCCAGGGTAGGACCCTTAGCACAGATACGCAGTATTTT.